This T cell receptor (beta chain) was documented in a study of shared clonotypes between healthy human individuals. Study-level background: Each donor had three CD4 naive, three CD4 memory, two CD8 naive and one CD8 memory plate.

A single count supports this clone. No antigen is known for it. TCRdb keeps only in-frame clones here, not all; method: immunoSEQ multiplex PCR. This table has roughly 520,000 clones, roughly 95% appearing once. Overall study findings and caveats: Several donors had around 5.2% of their naive CD4 clonotypes in common.

CDR1 is SGHRS, CDR2 YFSETQ, per germline. V shed 4 bases and J shed 0 bases, with 11 bases lying between them. This CDR3 has 15 residues. Sequenced input: naive CD4+ T cells sorted from blood. Documented subset: CD45RA+ positively selected. The TCR originated in a woman younger than 45 in good health. The V call is TRBV5-1, the J call TRBJ1-3; possible D gene TRBD1, 5 bases. The CDR3 DNA follows: TGCGCCAGCAGCGAGCAAGGGGACTCTGGAAACACCATATATTTT. As protein: CASSEQGDSGNTIYF.